A single sample is the source of the 7 T cell receptor beta chains below, sequenced in a study of blood T cell repertoires in COVID-19. Some clones are missing from TCRdb's copy, which holds only in-frame ones; the method was immunoSEQ multiplex PCR. This sample has roughly 360,000 clones, with roughly 90% found just once. Sample: PBMCs or T cells enriched from blood (not recorded which). These receptors originate from a woman between 25 and 40 years old with acute COVID-19.

V usage is TRBV5-6 and J usage is TRBJ2-5; D remains unclear. Germline assignment: CDR1 SGHDT and CDR2 YYEEEE. The CDR3 has 13 amino acids. The V and J ends lost 4 bases and 0 bases respectively, with 7 bases between them. The CDR3 region has the DNA TGTGCCAGCAGCCCAGACAACCAAGAGACCCAGTACTTC. Its translation is CASSPDNQETQYF.

The CDR3 here is CAISDRTSGGTDTQYF. In nucleotides, the CDR3 is TGTGCCATCAGTGACAGGACTAGCGGGGGGACAGATACGCAGTATTTT. The rearrangement joins TRBV10-3 to TRBJ2-3; TRBD2 matches at 14 bases. Germline trimming cut 3 bases from V and 3 bases from J; bases unmatched to any gene: 2. Germline CDR1 is ENHRY and CDR2 is SYGVKD. This CDR3 is 16 amino acids long.

V gene TRBV24-1 combines with J gene TRBJ1-1; D gene uncertain. Per germline, CDR1 KGHDR and CDR2 SFDVKD. The CDR3 totals 13 residues. Trimming removed 3 bases at V and 3 bases at J, with 7 bases between. CDR3 nucleotide sequence: TGTGCCACCAGTGATACGTTAGACACTGAAGCTTTCTTT. Protein: CATSDTLDTEAFF.

V is TRBV5-1 and J is TRBJ1-1; 9 bases agree with TRBD1. The CDR3 extends over 14 amino acids. The germline V gene has CDR1 SGHRS and CDR2 YFSETQ. Trimming cost V 3 bases and J 5 bases; bases outside gene matches: 5. The CDR3 nucleotides read TGCGCCAGCAGCTCGGGGACAGGGAAAACTGAAGCTTTCTTT. It is translated as CASSSGTGKTEAFF.

The gene calls are TRBV7-9 and TRBJ1-4; TRBD1 aligns across 8 bases. CDR1 and CDR2 (germline): SEHNR, FQNEAQ (reference sequence). CDR3 size: 15 residues. V was pared by 5 bases and J by 0 bases, with 2 bases of the junction left unmatched. The CDR3 nucleotides read TGTGCCAGCAGCCCGGGACAGGCAACTAATGAAAAACTGTTTTTT. This gives the protein CASSPGQATNEKLFF.

The rearrangement joins TRBV27 to TRBJ1-5, with D uncertain. The CDR3 totals 12 residues. The germline CDR1 and CDR2 sequences are MNHEY and SMNVEV (reference sequence). V was pared by 6 bases and J by 2 bases, with 5 bases between. The CDR3 nucleotides are TGTGCCAGCAGCGAGGGCAATCAGCCCCAGCATTTT. Protein: CASSEGNQPQHF.

The chain is built from TRBV27 and TRBJ2-1; the D gene is possibly TRBD2 (5 bases). Germline values: CDR1 MNHEY, CDR2 SMNVEV (reference sequence). The CDR3 has 13 residues. Trimming cost V 5 bases and J 7 bases, with 12 bases left between them. The DNA for the CDR3 is TGTGCCAGCAGTCCTTGGACTGGTAATGAGCAGTTCTTC. Translated, it gives CASSPWTGNEQFF.